This is a list of T cell receptor beta chains from one sample in a study of blood T cell repertoires in COVID-19. The method was immunoSEQ multiplex PCR; TCRdb's version includes in-frame clones alone and lacks a portion of them. The data show under 300,000 clones, with approximately 86% seen just once and 5.5% to 7.5% held by the top ten. The specimen was peripheral blood. The receptors come from a woman between 65 and 79 years old with active or convalescent COVID-19. The CDR3 runs from the conserved cysteine through the conserved F or W. Each record gives: J gene, D gene, V gene, clone size, CDR3 DNA, CDR3 protein. D genes are given only for firm matches. Expanded clones are given a class, and other clones once, few, many or no size at all.

>TRBJ2-4|-|TRBV6-5|-
TGTGCCAGCAGGGGCCCAGGGGTCGCCAAAAACATTCAGTACTTC
CASRGPGVAKNIQYF
>TRBJ1-1|-|TRBV2|few
TGTGCCAGCAGTGAACGCAGGGGAAACACTGAAGCTTTCTTT
CASSERRGNTEAFF
>TRBJ2-5|-|TRBV9|-
TGTGCCAGCAGCGTAGAAATACAAGAGACCCAGTACTTC
CASSVEIQETQYF
>TRBJ1-1|-|TRBV6-5|few
TGTGCCAGCAAGAGCCTAGAGAACACTGAAGCTTTCTTT
CASKSLENTEAFF
>TRBJ1-4|-|TRBV7-2|-
TGTGCCAGCAGCTTAGCGCGGTGGATGAATGAAAAACTGTTTTTT
CASSLARWMNEKLFF
>TRBJ1-2|TRBD1|TRBV10-3|-
TGTGCCATCAGTGTAGACTCCGGGACAGCGGGAGCGGGTGGCTACACCTTC
CAISVDSGTAGAGGYTF
>TRBJ2-1|TRBD1|TRBV7-6|-
TGTGCCAGCACCTTGGCTGCGACAGGGCCGGTCAATGAGCAGTTCTTC
CASTLAATGPVNEQFF
>TRBJ2-4|-|TRBV19|once
TGTGCCAGTAGTGCCCTCGAGGTAGCCAAAAACATTCAGTACTTC
CASSALEVAKNIQYF
>TRBJ1-5|TRBD1|TRBV19|-
TGTGCCAGTGGGCAGGGGGTTAATCAGCCCCAGCATTTT
CASGQGVNQPQHF
>TRBJ2-7|-|TRBV19|few
TGTGCCAGTAGTATAGATCGGGGGAGAAACGAGCAGTACTTC
CASSIDRGRNEQYF
>TRBJ2-5|-|TRBV5-4|-
TGTGCCAGCAGCTTGGGTGGCAGGGTGAAAGAGACCCAGTACTTC
CASSLGGRVKETQYF
>TRBJ1-1|-|TRBV10-3|-
TGTGCCACCGTCGGCGGGGGGGAAGGTGGGGAAGCTTTCTTT
CATVGGGEGGEAFF
>TRBJ1-2|-|TRBV7-2|-
TGTGCCAGCAGCTTAAGGGGAAGTTACGGCTACACCTTC
CASSLRGSYGYTF
>TRBJ1-5|-|TRBV9|-
TGTGCCAGCAGCGTACAAGGGGATCAGCCCCAGCATTTT
CASSVQGDQPQHF
>TRBJ2-5|-|TRBV3-1/TRBV3-2|-
TGTGCCAGCAGCCAAGAAGGGAGCGGAGGTCCCGAGACCCAGTACTTC
CASSQEGSGGPETQYF
>TRBJ2-3|-|TRBV5-1|once
TGCGCCAGCAGCTTGGGCGGAGGGATCTCCGCAGATACGCAGTATTTT
CASSLGGGISADTQYF
>TRBJ2-6|-|TRBV18|-
TGTGCCAGCTCATTAGAGGCCAACGTCCTGACTTTC
CASSLEANVLTF
>TRBJ1-4|-|TRBV5-4|-
TGTGCCAGCAGGCGGGAGACAGAAAAACTGTTTTTT
CASRRETEKLFF
>TRBJ2-7|-|TRBV10-3|-
TGTGCCATCAGTGAGTCGAACCTGCAGGGGTATAGCTTC
CAISESNLQGYSF
>TRBJ2-7|-|TRBV6-1|few
TGTGCCAGCAGTGAAGCGCGGGGGCAGCTTCGGGAGCAGTACTTC
CASSEARGQLREQYF
>TRBJ1-2|-|TRBV29-1|-
TGCAGCGTTGAGAGGGCGGGTGGCTACACCTTC
CSVERAGGYTF
>TRBJ2-1|TRBD1|TRBV6-5|few
TGTGCCAGCAGTTACCCTGACAGGGGGAGTAGGCAGTTCTTC
CASSYPDRGSRQFF
>TRBJ2-1|-|TRBV10-3|-
TGTGCCATCAAGCCAGCCACAGGCCATGAGCAGTTCTTC
CAIKPATGHEQFF
>TRBJ1-2|-|TRBV7-2|-
TGTGCCAGCAGCTTAGGGGACGACAGGATAGGCTACACCTTC
CASSLGDDRIGYTF
>TRBJ2-5|-|TRBV9|-
TGTGCCAGCAGCGTAGCGGGTCTCCCAGAGACCCAGTACTTC
CASSVAGLPETQYF
>TRBJ2-1|-|TRBV6-4|-
TGTGCCAGCAGTCTAACTACAGGGTCAGAGTCCTACAATGAGCAGTTCTTC
CASSLTTGSESYNEQFF
>TRBJ1-4|-|TRBV5-5|-
TGTGCCAGCAGAAAGGCGGGGGCAACTAATGAAAAACTGTTTTTT
CASRKAGATNEKLFF
>TRBJ1-1|-|TRBV9|-
TGTGCCAGCAGCGCTAGCGTTGACGTTTGGAACACTGAAGCTTTCTTT
CASSASVDVWNTEAFF
>TRBJ1-4|TRBD1|TRBV29-1|-
TGCAGCGCCGCAGAGGGTGGGACAGGGGGCACTGAAAAACTGTTTTTT
CSAAEGGTGGTEKLFF
>TRBJ1-6|-|TRBV11-2|-
TGTGCCAGCAGCTCTACAGGGCAGGATAATTCACCCCTCCACTTT
CASSSTGQDNSPLHF
>TRBJ2-7|-|TRBV7-9|-
TGTGCCAGCAGCACACTTCAGGGCATAGTGATTAACTACGAGCAGTACTTC
CASSTLQGIVINYEQYF
>TRBJ1-2|TRBD1|TRBV10-3|few
TGTGCCATCAAATTTGACAGGGAAGGTGGCTACACCTTC
CAIKFDREGGYTF
>TRBJ2-1|-|TRBV20-1|-
TGCAGTGCCCCTTCCAGGGGTGAGCAGTTCTTC
CSAPSRGEQFF
>TRBJ1-1|-|TRBV11-2|-
TGTGCCAGCTCCTGGGGGCCGAACACTGAAGCTTTCTTT
CASSWGPNTEAFF
>TRBJ1-5|-|TRBV15|-
TGTGCCACCAGCACCCGAGGGAGCAATCAGCCCCAGCATTTT
CATSTRGSNQPQHF
>TRBJ2-6|-|TRBV15|-
TGTGCCACCACCTCTCCTAGGTCTGGGGCCAACGTCCTGACTTTC
CATTSPRSGANVLTF
>TRBJ1-2|-|TRBV12-5|-
TGTGCTAGTGGTTTGGTCCCCCCCCACAGTAAGGGCTACACCTTC
CASGLVPPHSKGYTF
>TRBJ1-2|-|TRBV5-1|-
TGCGCCAGCAGCTTGGAACGCTTCCGACAAGCGGGGAAACTTGGCTATGGCTACACCTTC
CASSLERFRQAGKLGYGYTF
>TRBJ1-6|-|TRBV25-1|-
TGTGCCAGCAGCGTTGGGAGCTCCTATAATTCACCCCTCCACTTT
CASSVGSSYNSPLHF
>TRBJ2-2|-|TRBV4-3|-
TGCGCCAGCAGCCTCTCGGGCGGGGAGCTGTTTTTT
CASSLSGGELFF
>TRBJ2-3|TRBD2|TRBV5-6|-
TGTGCCAGCAGCCCCCCGGCGGGAGCAGATACGCAGTATTTT
CASSPPAGADTQYF
>TRBJ1-1|-|TRBV7-2|-
TGTGCCAGCAGCTTAGGAGAACACATTCGGCGGGGCACTGAAGCTTTCTTT
CASSLGEHIRRGTEAFF
>TRBJ1-5|-|TRBV7-2|-
TGTGCCAGCAGCCAAACAGGGCCCCATAGCAATCAGCCCCAGCATTTT
CASSQTGPHSNQPQHF
>TRBJ2-3|-|TRBV19|-
TGTGCCAGTAGTATAGATACAGGCACAGATACGCAGTATTTT
CASSIDTGTDTQYF
>TRBJ2-3|-|TRBV12-5|-
TGTGCTAGTGGGCTGGGCTTCACAGATACGCAGTATTTT
CASGLGFTDTQYF
>TRBJ1-5|-|TRBV11-2|-
TGTGCCAGCAGCCCTCAGGGGTCCGAACCCCAGCATTTT
CASSPQGSEPQHF